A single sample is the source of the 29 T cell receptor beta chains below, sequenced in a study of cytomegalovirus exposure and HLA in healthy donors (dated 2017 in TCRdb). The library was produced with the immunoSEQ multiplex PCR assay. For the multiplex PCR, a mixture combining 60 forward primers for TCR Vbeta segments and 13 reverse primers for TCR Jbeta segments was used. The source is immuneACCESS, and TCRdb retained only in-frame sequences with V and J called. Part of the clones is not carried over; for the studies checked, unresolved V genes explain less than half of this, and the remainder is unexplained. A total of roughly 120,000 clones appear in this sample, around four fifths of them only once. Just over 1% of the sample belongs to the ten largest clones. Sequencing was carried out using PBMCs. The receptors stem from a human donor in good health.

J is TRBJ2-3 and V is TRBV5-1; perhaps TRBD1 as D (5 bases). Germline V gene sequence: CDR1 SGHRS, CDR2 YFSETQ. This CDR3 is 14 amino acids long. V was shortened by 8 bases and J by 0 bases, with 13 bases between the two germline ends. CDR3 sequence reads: CASTGASSTDTQYF. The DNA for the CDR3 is TGCGCCAGTACAGGCGCTTCTAGCACAGATACGCAGTATTTT.

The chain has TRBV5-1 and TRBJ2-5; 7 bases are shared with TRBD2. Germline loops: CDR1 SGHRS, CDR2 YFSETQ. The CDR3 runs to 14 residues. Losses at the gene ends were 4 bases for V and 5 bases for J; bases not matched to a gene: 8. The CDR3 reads CASSPGGGSETQYF. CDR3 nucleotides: TGCGCCAGCAGCCCGGGGGGAGGAAGTGAGACCCAGTACTTC. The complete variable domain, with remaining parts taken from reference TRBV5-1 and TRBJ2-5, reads KAGVTQTPRYLIKTRGQQVTLSCSPISGHRSVSWYQQTPGQGLQFLFEYFSETQRNKGNFPGRFSGRQFSNSRSEMNVSTLELGDSALYLCASSPGGGSETQYFGPGTRLLVL.

The CDR3 sequence is CASSFDTEKLFF. DNA for the CDR3: TGTGCCAGCAGCTTCGACACTGAAAAACTGTTTTTT. This chain connects TRBV7-2 to TRBJ1-4; D is unresolved. CDR3 length equals 12 residues. Germline CDR1 reads SGHTA; CDR2 reads FQGNSA. Between the trimmed V and J ends, which lost 3 bases and 7 bases, there was a span of 6 bases.

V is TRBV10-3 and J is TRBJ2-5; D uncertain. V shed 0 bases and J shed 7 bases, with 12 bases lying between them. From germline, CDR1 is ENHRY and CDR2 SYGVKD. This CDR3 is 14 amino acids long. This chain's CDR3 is CAISESSIGLTQYF. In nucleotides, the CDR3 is TGTGCCATCAGTGAGTCGAGTATTGGGCTGACCCAGTACTTC.

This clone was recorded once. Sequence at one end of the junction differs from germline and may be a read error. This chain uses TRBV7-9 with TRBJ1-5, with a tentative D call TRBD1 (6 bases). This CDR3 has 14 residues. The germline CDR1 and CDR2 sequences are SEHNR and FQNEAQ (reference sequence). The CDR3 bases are TGTTCCAGCAGCCCCGGGACAACCAATCAGCCCCAGCATTTT. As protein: CSSSPGTTNQPQHF. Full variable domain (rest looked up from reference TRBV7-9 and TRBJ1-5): DTGVSQNPRHKITKRGQNVTFRCDPISEHNRLYWYRQTLGQGPEFLTYFQNEAQLEKSRLLSDRFSAERPKGSFSTLEIQRTEQGDSAMYLCSSSPGTTNQPQHFGDGTRLSIL.

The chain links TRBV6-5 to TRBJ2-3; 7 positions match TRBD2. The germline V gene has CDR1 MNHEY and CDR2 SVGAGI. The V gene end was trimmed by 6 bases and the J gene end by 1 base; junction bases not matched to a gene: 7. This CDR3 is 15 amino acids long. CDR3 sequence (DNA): TGTGCCAGCAGCGTGCGGGGGTCCCGCACAGATACGCAGTATTTT. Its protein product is CASSVRGSRTDTQYF.

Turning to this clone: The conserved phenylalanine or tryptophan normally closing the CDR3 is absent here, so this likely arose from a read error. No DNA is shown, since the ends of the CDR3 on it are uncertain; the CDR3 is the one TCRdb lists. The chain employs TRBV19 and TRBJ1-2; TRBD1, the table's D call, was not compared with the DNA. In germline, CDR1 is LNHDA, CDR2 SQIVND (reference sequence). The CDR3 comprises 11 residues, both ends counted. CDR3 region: CASSNGQHFLY.

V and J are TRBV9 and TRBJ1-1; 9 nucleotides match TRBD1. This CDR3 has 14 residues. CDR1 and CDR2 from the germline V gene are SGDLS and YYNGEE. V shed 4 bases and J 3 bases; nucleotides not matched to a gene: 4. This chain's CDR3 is CASSLRDRDTEAFF. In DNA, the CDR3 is TGTGCCAGCAGCCTCCGGGACAGGGACACTGAAGCTTTCTTT.

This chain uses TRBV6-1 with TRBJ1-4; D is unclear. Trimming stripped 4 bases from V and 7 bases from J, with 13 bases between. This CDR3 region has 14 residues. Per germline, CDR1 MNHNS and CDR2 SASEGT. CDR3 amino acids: CASSASGSTEKLFF. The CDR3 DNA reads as TGTGCCAGCAGTGCTTCAGGTTCCACTGAAAAACTGTTTTTT.

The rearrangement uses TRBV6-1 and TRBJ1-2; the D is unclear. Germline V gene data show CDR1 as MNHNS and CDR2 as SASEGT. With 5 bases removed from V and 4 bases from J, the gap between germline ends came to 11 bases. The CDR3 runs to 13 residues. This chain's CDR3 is CASSTGGVYGYTF. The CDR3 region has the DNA TGTGCCAGCAGTACTGGCGGGGTCTATGGCTACACCTTC.

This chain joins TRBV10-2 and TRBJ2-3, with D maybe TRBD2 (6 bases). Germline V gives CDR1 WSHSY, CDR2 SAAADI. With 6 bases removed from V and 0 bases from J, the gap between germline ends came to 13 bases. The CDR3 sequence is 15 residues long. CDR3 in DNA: TGCGCCAGCAGGGGAGGTCAGACTAGCACAGATACGCAGTATTTT. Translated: CASRGGQTSTDTQYF.

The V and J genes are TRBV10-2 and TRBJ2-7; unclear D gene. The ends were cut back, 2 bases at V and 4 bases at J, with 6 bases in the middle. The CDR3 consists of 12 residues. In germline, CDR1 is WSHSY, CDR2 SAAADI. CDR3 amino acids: CASSEPLYEQYF. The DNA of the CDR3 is TGCGCCAGCAGTGAGCCTCTTTACGAGCAGTACTTC.

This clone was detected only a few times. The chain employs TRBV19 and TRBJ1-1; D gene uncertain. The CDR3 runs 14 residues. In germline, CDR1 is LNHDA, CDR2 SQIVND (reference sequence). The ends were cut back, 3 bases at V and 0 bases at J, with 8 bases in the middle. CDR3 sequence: CASSIGEVNTEAFF. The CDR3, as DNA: TGTGCCAGTAGTATCGGAGAGGTGAACACTGAAGCTTTCTTT.

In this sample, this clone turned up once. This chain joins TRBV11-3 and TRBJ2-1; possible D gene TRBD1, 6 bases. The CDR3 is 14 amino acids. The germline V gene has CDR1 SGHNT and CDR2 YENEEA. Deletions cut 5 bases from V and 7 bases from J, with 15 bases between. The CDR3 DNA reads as TGTGCCAGCAGCCACTACGACAGGCGAAATGAGCAGTTCTTC. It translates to CASSHYDRRNEQFF. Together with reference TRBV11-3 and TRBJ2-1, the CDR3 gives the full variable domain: EAGVVQSPRYKIIEKKQPVAFWCNPISGHNTLYWYLQNLGQGPELLIRYENEEAVDDSQLPKDRFSAERLKGVDSTLKIQPAELGDSAVYLCASSHYDRRNEQFFGPGTRLTVL.

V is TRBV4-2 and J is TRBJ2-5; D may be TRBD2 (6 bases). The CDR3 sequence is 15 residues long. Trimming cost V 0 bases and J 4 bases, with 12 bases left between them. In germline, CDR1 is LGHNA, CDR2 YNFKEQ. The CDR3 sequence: CASSQDQDGGETQYF. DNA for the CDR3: TGTGCCAGCAGCCAAGATCAAGACGGGGGAGAGACCCAGTACTTC.

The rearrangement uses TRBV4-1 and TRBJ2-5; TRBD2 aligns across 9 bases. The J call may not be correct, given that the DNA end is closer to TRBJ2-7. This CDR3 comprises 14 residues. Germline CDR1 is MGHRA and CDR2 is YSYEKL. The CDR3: CASSHSGLAREQYF. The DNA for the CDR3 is TGCGCCAGCAGCCATTCAGGACTAGCGCGCGAGCAGTACTTC.

CDR3 in amino acids: CASSLDGGYRNEQFF. Written as DNA, the CDR3 is TGTGCCAGCAGCTTAGACGGGGGTTATAGGAATGAGCAGTTCTTC. The V and J genes are TRBV7-2 and TRBJ2-1; the D gene is possibly TRBD2 (6 bases). The CDR3 spans 15 residues. The germline V gene encodes CDR1 SGHTA and CDR2 FQGNSA. V was trimmed by 1 base and J by 7 bases, leaving 14 bases between them. The full variable domain, in which reference TRBV7-2 and TRBJ2-1 provide the parts outside the CDR3, is GAGVSQSPSNKVTEKGKDVELRCDPISGHTALYWYRQSLGQGLEFLIYFQGNSAPDKSGLPSDRFSAERTGGSVSTLTIQRTQQEDSAVYLCASSLDGGYRNEQFFGPGTRLTVL.

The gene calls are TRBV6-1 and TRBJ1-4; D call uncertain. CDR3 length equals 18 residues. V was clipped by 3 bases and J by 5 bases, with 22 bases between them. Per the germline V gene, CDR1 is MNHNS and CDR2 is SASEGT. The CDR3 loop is CASSDCPSLLVDNEKLFF. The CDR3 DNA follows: TGTGCCAGCAGTGACTGTCCAAGTCTCCTAGTCGACAATGAAAAACTGTTTTTT.

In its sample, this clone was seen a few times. CDR3 protein: CASSFDTVYYLETRTGYTF. CDR3 in DNA: TGTGCCAGCAGCTTTGATACAGTGTATTACCTGGAAACTCGAACTGGCTACACCTTC. This chain uses TRBV5-4 with TRBJ1-2; no firm D call. Trimming took off 2 bases at V and 7 bases at J, with 30 bases between the two ends. CDR3 length: 19 amino acids. From germline, CDR1 is SGHNT and CDR2 YYREEE (reference sequence).

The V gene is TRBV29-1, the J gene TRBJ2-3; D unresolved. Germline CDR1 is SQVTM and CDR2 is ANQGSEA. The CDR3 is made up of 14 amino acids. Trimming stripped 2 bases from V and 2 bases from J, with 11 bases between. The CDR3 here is CSVERALLTDTQYF. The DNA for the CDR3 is TGCAGCGTTGAAAGAGCCTTACTCACAGATACGCAGTATTTT.

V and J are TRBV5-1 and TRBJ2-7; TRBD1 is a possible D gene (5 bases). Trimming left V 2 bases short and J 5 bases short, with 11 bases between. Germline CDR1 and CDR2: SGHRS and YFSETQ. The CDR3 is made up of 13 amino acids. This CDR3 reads CASSLAGNHEQYF. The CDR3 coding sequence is TGCGCCAGCAGCTTAGCAGGGAACCACGAGCAGTACTTC.

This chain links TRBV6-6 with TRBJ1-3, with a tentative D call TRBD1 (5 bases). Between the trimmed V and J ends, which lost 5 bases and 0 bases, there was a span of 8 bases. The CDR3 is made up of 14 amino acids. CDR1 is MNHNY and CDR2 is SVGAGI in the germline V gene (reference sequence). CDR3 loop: CASSRQFSGNTIYF. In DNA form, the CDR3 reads TGTGCCAGCAGTCGACAGTTCTCTGGAAACACCATATATTTT.

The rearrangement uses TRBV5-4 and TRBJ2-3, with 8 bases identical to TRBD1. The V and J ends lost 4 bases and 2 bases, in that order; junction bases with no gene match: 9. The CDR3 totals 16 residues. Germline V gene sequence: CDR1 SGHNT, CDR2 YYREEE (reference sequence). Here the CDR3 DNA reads TGTGCCAGCAGCAACGACAGGGGCTTCACCACAGATACGCAGTATTTT. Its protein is CASSNDRGFTTDTQYF.

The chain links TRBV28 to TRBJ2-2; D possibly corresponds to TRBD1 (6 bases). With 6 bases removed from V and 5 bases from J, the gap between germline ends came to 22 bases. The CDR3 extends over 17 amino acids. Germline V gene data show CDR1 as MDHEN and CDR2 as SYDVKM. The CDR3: CASRLYQQERGTGELFF. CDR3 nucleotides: TGTGCCAGCAGACTCTACCAACAGGAAAGGGGGACCGGGGAGCTGTTTTTT.

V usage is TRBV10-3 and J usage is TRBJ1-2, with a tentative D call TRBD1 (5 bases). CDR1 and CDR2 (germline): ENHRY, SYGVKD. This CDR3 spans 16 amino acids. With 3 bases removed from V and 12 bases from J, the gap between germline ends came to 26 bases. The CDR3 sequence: CAISDPTRGGRKVDTF. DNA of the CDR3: TGTGCCATCAGTGACCCTACAAGGGGCGGAAGAAAGGTGGACACCTTC.

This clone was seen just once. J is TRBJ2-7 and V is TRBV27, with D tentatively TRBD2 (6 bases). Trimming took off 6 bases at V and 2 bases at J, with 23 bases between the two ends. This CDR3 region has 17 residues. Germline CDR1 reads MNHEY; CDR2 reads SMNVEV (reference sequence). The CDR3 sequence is CASRGEGGLRGTYEQYF. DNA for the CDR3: TGTGCCAGCAGGGGGGAAGGAGGGCTCCGAGGGACCTACGAGCAGTACTTC.

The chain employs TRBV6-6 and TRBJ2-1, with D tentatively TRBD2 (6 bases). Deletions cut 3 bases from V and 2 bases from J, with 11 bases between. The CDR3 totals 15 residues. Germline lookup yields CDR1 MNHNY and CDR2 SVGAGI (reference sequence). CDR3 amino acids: CASSYSPSAYNEQFF. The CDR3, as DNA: TGTGCCAGCAGTTATTCTCCTAGCGCCTACAATGAGCAGTTCTTC.

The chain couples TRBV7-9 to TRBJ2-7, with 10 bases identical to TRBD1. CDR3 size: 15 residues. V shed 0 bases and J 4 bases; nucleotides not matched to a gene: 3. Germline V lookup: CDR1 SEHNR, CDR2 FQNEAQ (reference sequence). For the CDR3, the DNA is TGTGCCAGCAGCTTAGCGACGGACAGGGGGTACGAGCAGTACTTC. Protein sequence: CASSLATDRGYEQYF. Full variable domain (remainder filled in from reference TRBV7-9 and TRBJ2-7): DTGVSQNPRHKITKRGQNVTFRCDPISEHNRLYWYRQTLGQGPEFLTYFQNEAQLEKSRLLSDRFSAERPKGSFSTLEIQRTEQGDSAMYLCASSLATDRGYEQYFGPGTRLTVT.

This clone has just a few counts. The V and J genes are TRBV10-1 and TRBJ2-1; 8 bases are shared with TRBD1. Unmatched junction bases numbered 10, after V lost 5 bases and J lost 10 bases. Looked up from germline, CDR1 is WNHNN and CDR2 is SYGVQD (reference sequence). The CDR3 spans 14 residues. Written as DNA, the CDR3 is TGCGCCAGCAGTAGGTCCCTGACAGGGGACGAGCAGTTCTTC. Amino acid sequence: CASSRSLTGDEQFF.